The clone carrying this TCR beta chain was recorded a few times. The antigen is undetermined. TCR beta libraries were built with iRepertoire HTBI primers and Arm-PCR of CDR3 regions. TCRdb re-called the multiplex PCR reads with MiXCR, one entry per CDR3 protein. Of 700,000 or so distinct CDR3 sequences detected, around 32% appear once; the ten largest clones hold about 40%. Specified time point: persistent/refractory GD, antithyroid drugs over 5 years with positive TRAb. The TCR library was made from RNA extracted from PBMCs. These data come from a study of regulatory T cells in long-lasting Graves disease. Overall study: Persistence in Graves' disease required over 5 years of antithyroid drugs plus positive TSH receptor antibodies.

General study points: Patients whose Graves' disease persisted exhibited lower TCR diversity than those newly diagnosed. The sample size was small, and this may have reduced accuracy. Persistent patients had a count of shared public clonotypes (approximately 3,000) that exceeded that of new patients (around 960).

V lost 0 bases to trimming and J lost 8 bases, with 19 bases between them. This CDR3 contains 16 residues. The sample consisted of peripheral blood mononuclear cells (PBMCs), taken when the disease was refractory, from a patient treated with antithyroid drugs. This TCR was recovered from a female donor with Graves disease. V usage is TRBV12-3 or TRBV12-4 and J usage is TRBJ1-2; no clear D. The CDR3 sequence is CASSLAMETAGWGYTF. In nucleotides, the CDR3 is TGTGCCAGCAGTTTAGCGATGGAGACCGCGGGGTGGGGCTACACCTTC.